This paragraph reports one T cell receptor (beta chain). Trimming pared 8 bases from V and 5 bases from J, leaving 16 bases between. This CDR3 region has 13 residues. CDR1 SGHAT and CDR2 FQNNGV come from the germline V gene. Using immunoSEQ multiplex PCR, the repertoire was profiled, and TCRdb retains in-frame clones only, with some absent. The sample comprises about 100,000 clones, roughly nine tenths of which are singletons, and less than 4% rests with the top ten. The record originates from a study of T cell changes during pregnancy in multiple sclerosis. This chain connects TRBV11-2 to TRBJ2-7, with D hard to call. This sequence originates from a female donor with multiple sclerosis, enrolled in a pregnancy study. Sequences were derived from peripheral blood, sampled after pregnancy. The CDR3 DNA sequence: TGTGCCAGCGGTAGTATCCGGGTGGACGAGCAGTACTTC. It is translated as CASGSIRVDEQYF.